Shown below are 9 T cell receptor beta chains from a single sample sequenced in a study of CD8 T cells in Susac syndrome. When the RNA was reverse transcribed, random hexamers were used with an input of roughly 0.5 to 1 ug. TCRdb re-called the immunoSEQ multiplex PCR reads with MiXCR, one entry per CDR3 protein. The table includes around 180,000 distinct CDR3 sequences, roughly 92% detected once. Specimen: CD4+ T cells from PBMCs. These receptors all stem from a human donor with multiple sclerosis.

The chain is built from TRBV20-1 and TRBJ1-1, with 9 bases aligning to TRBD1. Trimming removed 2 bases from V and 11 bases from J; junction bases left unmatched: 6. The germline gives CDR1 DFQATT, CDR2 SNEGSKA (reference sequence). The CDR3 covers 12 residues. CDR3 amino acids: CSARLDRGMAFF. In DNA form, the CDR3 reads TGCAGTGCTAGACTGGACAGGGGCATGGCTTTCTTT.

The chain recombines TRBV20-1 with TRBJ2-1; D perhaps matches TRBD1 (6 bases). The germline V gene encodes CDR1 DFQATT and CDR2 SNEGSKA (reference sequence). The CDR3 runs to 14 residues. V was clipped by 5 bases and J by 1 base, with 12 bases between them. The CDR3 protein is CSASDSYSYNEQFF. CDR3 nucleotide sequence: TGCAGTGCTTCGGACAGTTATTCCTACAATGAGCAGTTCTTC.

The chain joins TRBV20-1 to TRBJ1-4; D gene ambiguous. CDR1 is DFQATT, CDR2 SNEGSKA, per germline (reference sequence). V was clipped by 6 bases and J by 0 bases, with 8 bases between them. This CDR3 spans 13 amino acids. CDR3 loop: CSAPLPTNEKLFF. The CDR3 DNA is TGCAGTGCCCCTCTTCCAACTAATGAAAAACTGTTTTTT.

The chain uses TRBV12-3 or TRBV12-4 and TRBJ1-1; D possibly corresponds to TRBD1 (6 bases). Trimming left V 6 bases short and J 3 bases short, with 17 bases between. The CDR3 covers 15 residues. The CDR3 DNA is TGTGCCAGCAGCACGACGGACAGAGGGGACACTGAAGCTTTCTTT. This sequence encodes CASSTTDRGDTEAFF.

This clonotype is a singleton in its sample. The genes are TRBV3-1 and TRBJ2-7; unclear D gene. CDR1 is LGHDT, CDR2 YNNKEL, per germline (reference sequence). V lost 1 base, J lost 6 bases, and 16 bases lay in between. The CDR3 runs 15 residues. DNA of the CDR3: TGTGCCAGCAGCCAAGGCCGGGTCCCCGCTGGCGAGCAGTACTTC. Encoded protein: CASSQGRVPAGEQYF.

The chain employs TRBV24-1 and TRBJ2-3, with D possibly being TRBD1 (6 bases). The CDR3 spans 20 residues. The V and J ends lost 5 bases and 2 bases respectively, with 28 bases between them. Germline V gene lookup returns CDR1 KGHDR and CDR2 SFDVKD. CDR3 coding DNA: TGTGCCACCAGTGGGTTGGGCAGGGGCCATCCCGGCGAAACCACAGATACGCAGTATTTT. Protein product: CATSGLGRGHPGETTDTQYF.

This rearrangement joins TRBV5-6 to TRBJ2-5; unclear D gene. The CDR3 length is 15 residues. CDR1 is SGHDT and CDR2 is YYEEEE in the germline V gene. With 1 base removed from V and 2 bases from J, the gap between germline ends came to 12 bases. CDR3 bases: TGTGCCAGCAGCTTGAGCCGGAACTCGCAAGAGACCCAGTACTTC. This encodes CASSLSRNSQETQYF.

The chain employs TRBV21-1 and TRBJ2-3; TRBD1, the D gene given by the table, was not confirmed from the DNA. TRBV21-1 is a known pseudogene. The CDR3 consists of 15 residues. CDR3 sequence (DNA): TGTGCCAGCAGCCGACGAGACAGGGTGAGAGATACGCAGTATTTT. Translated: CASSRRDRVRDTQYF.

The V gene is TRBV3-1, the J gene TRBJ1-2; D is possibly TRBD1 (5 bases). Germline V gives CDR1 LGHDT, CDR2 YNNKEL (reference sequence). The germline V and J ends were trimmed by 4 bases and 6 bases, with 15 bases remaining between them. This CDR3 spans 14 amino acids. The CDR3 DNA reads TGTGCCAGCAGCCTGGGACCCCGGAAGGATGGCTACACCTTC. This sequence encodes CASSLGPRKDGYTF.